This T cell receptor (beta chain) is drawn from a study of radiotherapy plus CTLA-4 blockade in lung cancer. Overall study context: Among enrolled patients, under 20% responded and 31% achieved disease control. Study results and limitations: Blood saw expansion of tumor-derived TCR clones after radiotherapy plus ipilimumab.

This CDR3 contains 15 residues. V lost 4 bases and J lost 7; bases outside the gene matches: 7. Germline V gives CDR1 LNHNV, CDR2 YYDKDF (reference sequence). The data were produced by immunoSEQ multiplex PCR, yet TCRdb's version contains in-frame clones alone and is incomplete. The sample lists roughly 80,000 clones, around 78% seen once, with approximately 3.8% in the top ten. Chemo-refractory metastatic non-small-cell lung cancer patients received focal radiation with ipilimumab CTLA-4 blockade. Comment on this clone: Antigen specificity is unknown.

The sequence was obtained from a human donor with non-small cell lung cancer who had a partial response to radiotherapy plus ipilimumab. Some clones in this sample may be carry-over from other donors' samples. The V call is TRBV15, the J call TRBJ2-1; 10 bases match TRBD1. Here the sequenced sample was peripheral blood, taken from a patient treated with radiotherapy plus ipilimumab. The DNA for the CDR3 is TGTGCCACCAGCAAGGGACAGGGGCTTCATAATGAGCAGTTCTTC. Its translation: CATSKGQGLHNEQFF.